Here is one T cell receptor (beta chain) with its context. No antigen is known for it. The CDR3 contains 16 residues. V lost 5 bases, J lost 8 bases, and 22 bases lay in between. Germline assignment: CDR1 SGHTA and CDR2 FQGNSA. The sample comes from a study of lymphopenia after photon versus proton radiotherapy. Study observations and caveats: Oligoclonal CD8+ Temra expansion after nadir drove photon patients' diversity drop. Only patients who died were analyzed for survival; proton advantage is unproven. In patients who died, overall survival fell as post-nadir TCR diversity dropped more.

Sequencing was performed with immunoSEQ multiplex PCR; in TCRdb, only in-frame clones are kept and a portion is missing. The data hold about 83,000 clones, with more than 70% observed a single time. The sequence came from a man aged 60 to 69 with pancreatic cancer. This chain connects TRBV7-2 to TRBJ2-1; D possibly corresponds to TRBD2 (6 bases). Sequenced here: peripheral blood, sampled from a patient treated with proton-based radiotherapy. The CDR3: CASSEVGSGPPYEQFF. The CDR3 bases are TGTGCCAGCAGCGAAGTGGGCAGCGGGCCCCCCTATGAGCAGTTCTTC.